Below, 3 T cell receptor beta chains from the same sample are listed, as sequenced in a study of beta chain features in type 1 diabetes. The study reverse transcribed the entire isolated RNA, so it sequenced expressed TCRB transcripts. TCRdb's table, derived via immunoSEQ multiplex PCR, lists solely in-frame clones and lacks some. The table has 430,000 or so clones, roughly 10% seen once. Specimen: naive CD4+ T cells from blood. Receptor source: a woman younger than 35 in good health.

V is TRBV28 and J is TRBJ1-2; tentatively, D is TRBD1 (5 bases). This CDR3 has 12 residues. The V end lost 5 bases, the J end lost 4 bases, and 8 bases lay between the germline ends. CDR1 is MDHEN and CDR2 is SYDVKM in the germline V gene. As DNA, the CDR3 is TGTGCCAGCAGTCCGGGGCCCTATGGCTACACCTTC. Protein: CASSPGPYGYTF.

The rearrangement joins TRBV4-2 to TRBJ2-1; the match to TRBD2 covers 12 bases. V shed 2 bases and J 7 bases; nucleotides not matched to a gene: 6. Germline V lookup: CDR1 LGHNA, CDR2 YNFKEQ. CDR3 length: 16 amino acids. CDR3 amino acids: CASSQLTSGRGNEQFF. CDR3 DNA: TGTGCCAGCAGCCAACTGACTAGCGGGAGAGGTAATGAGCAGTTCTTC.

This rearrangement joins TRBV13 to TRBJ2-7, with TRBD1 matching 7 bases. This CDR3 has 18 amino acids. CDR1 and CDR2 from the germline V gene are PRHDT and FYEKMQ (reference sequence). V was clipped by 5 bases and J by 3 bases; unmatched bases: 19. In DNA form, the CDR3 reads TGTGCCAGCAGCGCCACCGCGAGGGACAGCCTAGGAGACTACGAGCAGTACTTC. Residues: CASSATARDSLGDYEQYF.